The entry below gives a single TCR beta chain sequence along with its context. The age range of participants was 18 to 89 years, with residence in about 25 US areas. The sample originates from a study of blood T cell repertoires in COVID-19. The wider study: Some COVID-19 samples were acute and others convalescent; all came from the United States, Italy and Spain.

Profiled with immunoSEQ multiplex PCR; TCRdb holds only in-frame clones, not every one. There are under 250,000 clones in the sample; approximately 90% occur only once, and approximately 2.4% lies in the top ten. V was shortened by 5 bases and J by 4 bases, with 17 bases between the two germline ends. This CDR3 has 15 residues. Germline loops: CDR1 MNHEY, CDR2 SMNVEV (reference sequence). The receptor comes from a woman aged 25 to 39 with acute COVID-19. Sequencing was performed on PBMCs or T cells enriched from blood (not recorded which). The chain employs TRBV27 and TRBJ1-2, with D maybe TRBD1 (5 bases). CDR3 bases: TGTGCCAGCAGTCGTTTAAAACAGGCCTTCTATGGCTACACCTTC. Translation gives CASSRLKQAFYGYTF.